Listed below are T cell receptor beta chains from one sample, sequenced in a study of cytomegalovirus exposure and HLA in healthy donors. The table came from immunoSEQ multiplex PCR; TCRdb's copy has only in-frame clones and leaves some out. The sample contains just under 95,000 clones, around four fifths of which appear only once. The specimen sequenced was PBMCs. The receptors come from a woman aged 18-29 years in good health and CMV-seropositive. Both conserved end residues are part of each CDR3. A D gene is named only where the DNA matches it firmly. A row's size may be missing; if present it is once, few, many or a size class.

j_gene: TRBJ2-2
v_gene: TRBV4-2
d_gene: TRBD2
abundance: NA
CDR3aa: CASSQAGTSGSGELFF
CDR3nt: TGTGCCAGCAGCCAGGCCGGGACTAGTGGTTCCGGGGAGCTGTTTTTT

j_gene: TRBJ2-1
v_gene: TRBV27
d_gene: NA
abundance: once
CDR3aa: CASSFKESSYNEQFF
CDR3nt: TGTGCCAGCAGTTTCAAAGAGAGCTCCTACAATGAGCAGTTCTTC

j_gene: TRBJ2-5
v_gene: TRBV4-1
d_gene: NA
abundance: NA
CDR3aa: CASSQDSQSGIGVQETQYF
CDR3nt: TGCGCCAGCAGCCAAGATAGTCAGTCCGGCATAGGGGTCCAAGAGACCCAGTACTTC

j_gene: TRBJ1-1
v_gene: TRBV5-8
d_gene: TRBD1
abundance: once
CDR3aa: CASSSSQGAASEAFF
CDR3nt: TGTGCCAGCAGCTCCTCCCAGGGGGCGGCCTCTGAAGCTTTCTTT

j_gene: TRBJ1-3
v_gene: TRBV25-1
d_gene: TRBD1
abundance: NA
CDR3aa: CASRGGQTIWGNTIYF
CDR3nt: TGTGCCAGCAGGGGGGGACAGACCATCTGGGGAAACACCATATATTTT

j_gene: TRBJ2-2
v_gene: TRBV5-4
d_gene: NA
abundance: few
CDR3aa: CASSLAGRNTGELFF
CDR3nt: TGTGCCAGCAGCTTGGCAGGGCGGAACACCGGGGAGCTGTTTTTT

j_gene: TRBJ2-3
v_gene: TRBV19
d_gene: NA
abundance: NA
CDR3aa: CASSIIPGADTQYF
CDR3nt: TGTGCCAGTAGTATCATCCCAGGCGCAGATACGCAGTATTTT

j_gene: TRBJ1-6
v_gene: TRBV5-1
d_gene: TRBD1
abundance: NA
CDR3aa: CASSNTPGQGISPLHF
CDR3nt: TGCGCCAGCAGCAACACTCCGGGACAGGGGATTTCACCCCTCCACTTT

j_gene: TRBJ2-1
v_gene: TRBV9
d_gene: NA
abundance: NA
CDR3aa: CASSGGSSYNEQFF
CDR3nt: TGTGCCAGCAGCGGAGGTAGCTCCTACAATGAGCAGTTCTTC

j_gene: TRBJ1-5
v_gene: TRBV4-1
d_gene: NA
abundance: few
CDR3aa: CASSQVFSVRGNQPQHF
CDR3nt: TGCGCCAGCAGCCAAGTATTCTCGGTGAGGGGCAATCAGCCCCAGCATTTT

j_gene: TRBJ2-7
v_gene: TRBV2
d_gene: TRBD1
abundance: NA
CDR3aa: CASSEQGARAYEQYF
CDR3nt: TGTGCCAGCAGCGAACAGGGGGCAAGGGCCTACGAGCAGTACTTC

j_gene: TRBJ1-2
v_gene: TRBV18
d_gene: NA
abundance: NA
CDR3aa: CASSPTGSPLTVGYTF
CDR3nt: TGTGCCAGCTCACCGACGGGTTCCCCACTTACGGTGGGCTACACCTTC

j_gene: TRBJ1-5
v_gene: TRBV6-6
d_gene: TRBD1
abundance: few
CDR3aa: CASIRQGSNQPQHF
CDR3nt: TGTGCCAGCATCCGACAGGGAAGCAATCAGCCCCAGCATTTT

j_gene: TRBJ1-1
v_gene: TRBV2
d_gene: NA
abundance: NA
CDR3aa: CASSEVALNTEAFF
CDR3nt: TGTGCCAGCAGTGAAGTAGCGCTGAACACTGAAGCTTTCTTT

j_gene: TRBJ2-7
v_gene: TRBV9
d_gene: NA
abundance: NA
CDR3aa: CASSGGHYNEQYF
CDR3nt: TGTGCCAGCAGCGGGGGACATTACAACGAGCAGTACTTC

j_gene: TRBJ1-3
v_gene: TRBV7-8
d_gene: NA
abundance: NA
CDR3aa: CASSLEPRVPSGNTIYF
CDR3nt: TGTGCCAGCAGCTTAGAGCCGAGGGTACCCTCTGGAAACACCATATATTTT

j_gene: TRBJ2-5
v_gene: TRBV7-2
d_gene: TRBD1
abundance: NA
CDR3aa: CASRHNAGGAETQYF
CDR3nt: TGTGCCAGCAGACACAACGCAGGGGGCGCAGAGACCCAGTACTTC

j_gene: TRBJ2-3
v_gene: TRBV29-1
d_gene: TRBD1
abundance: NA
CDR3aa: CSVDNRGWGTDTQYF
CDR3nt: TGCAGCGTTGATAACAGGGGATGGGGGACAGATACGCAGTATTTT

j_gene: TRBJ1-1
v_gene: TRBV18
d_gene: TRBD1
abundance: few
CDR3aa: CASSSRQGQMNTEAFF
CDR3nt: TGTGCCAGCTCATCAAGACAGGGACAGATGAACACTGAAGCTTTCTTT

j_gene: TRBJ1-1
v_gene: TRBV7-2
d_gene: NA
abundance: NA
CDR3aa: CASSLAGGLGNTEAFF
CDR3nt: TGTGCCAGCAGCTTAGCGGGGGGGCTGGGGAACACTGAAGCTTTCTTT

j_gene: TRBJ2-1
v_gene: TRBV10-3
d_gene: NA
abundance: NA
CDR3aa: CAIRRTSDNEQFF
CDR3nt: TGTGCCATCAGACGGACAAGCGACAATGAGCAGTTCTTC

j_gene: TRBJ2-6
v_gene: TRBV27
d_gene: NA
abundance: NA
CDR3aa: CASSFGGTGANVLTF
CDR3nt: TGTGCCAGCAGTTTTGGAGGGACTGGGGCCAACGTCCTGACTTTC

j_gene: TRBJ2-3
v_gene: TRBV5-1
d_gene: TRBD2
abundance: few
CDR3aa: CASSLWSSGRARDTQYF
CDR3nt: TGCGCCAGCAGCTTGTGGTCTAGCGGGAGGGCAAGGGATACGCAGTATTTT

j_gene: TRBJ2-5
v_gene: TRBV6-6
d_gene: TRBD1
abundance: NA
CDR3aa: CASSYSYGTAQETQYF
CDR3nt: TGTGCCAGCAGTTACTCTTACGGGACAGCCCAAGAGACCCAGTACTTC

j_gene: TRBJ2-1
v_gene: TRBV13
d_gene: NA
abundance: NA
CDR3aa: CASSSLGSYNEQFF
CDR3nt: TGTGCCAGCAGCAGTCTAGGCTCCTACAATGAGCAGTTCTTC

j_gene: TRBJ1-1
v_gene: TRBV7-9
d_gene: NA
abundance: NA
CDR3aa: CSSSLGPHEAFF
CDR3nt: TGTTCCAGCAGCTTAGGGCCGCATGAAGCTTTCTTT

j_gene: TRBJ1-5
v_gene: TRBV2
d_gene: TRBD1
abundance: NA
CDR3aa: CASSEQTGINQPQHF
CDR3nt: TGTGCCAGCAGTGAGCAGACAGGGATAAATCAGCCCCAGCATTTT

j_gene: TRBJ2-7
v_gene: TRBV4-1
d_gene: NA
abundance: NA
CDR3aa: CASSQETESSYEQYF
CDR3nt: TGCGCCAGCAGCCAAGAGACAGAGAGCTCCTACGAGCAGTACTTC

j_gene: TRBJ1-2
v_gene: TRBV7-9
d_gene: NA
abundance: NA
CDR3aa: CASSSDSSF
CDR3nt: TGTGCCAGCAGCTCAGACTCCTCCTTC

j_gene: TRBJ2-1
v_gene: TRBV4-1
d_gene: TRBD2
abundance: NA
CDR3aa: CASSQRGGLAGGLGYNEQFF
CDR3nt: TGCGCCAGCAGCCAAAGAGGTGGACTAGCGGGGGGTCTTGGGTACAATGAGCAGTTCTTC

j_gene: TRBJ1-1
v_gene: TRBV18
d_gene: NA
abundance: NA
CDR3aa: CASSPPRNTEAFF
CDR3nt: TGTGCCAGCTCACCACCGCGGAACACTGAAGCTTTCTTT

j_gene: TRBJ2-7
v_gene: TRBV5-4
d_gene: NA
abundance: NA
CDR3aa: CASSLDQYEQYF
CDR3nt: TGTGCCAGCAGCTTGGATCAGTACGAGCAGTACTTC

j_gene: TRBJ1-2
v_gene: TRBV7-9
d_gene: TRBD1
abundance: NA
CDR3aa: CASSHRDSKYGYTF
CDR3nt: TGTGCCAGCAGCCACCGGGACAGCAAATATGGCTACACCTTC

j_gene: TRBJ1-2
v_gene: TRBV27
d_gene: TRBD1
abundance: NA
CDR3aa: CASSSPDRAGGYTF
CDR3nt: TGTGCCAGCAGTTCCCCCGACAGGGCGGGCGGCTACACCTTC

j_gene: TRBJ2-6
v_gene: TRBV6-5
d_gene: NA
abundance: once
CDR3aa: CASSYSSFSGANVLTF
CDR3nt: TGTGCCAGCAGTTACTCGTCATTTTCTGGGGCCAACGTCCTGACTTTC

j_gene: TRBJ1-5
v_gene: TRBV7-9
d_gene: NA
abundance: NA
CDR3aa: CASSLEGGQPQHF
CDR3nt: TGTGCCAGCAGCTTAGAGGGGGGGCAGCCCCAGCATTTT

j_gene: TRBJ2-5
v_gene: TRBV4-1
d_gene: NA
abundance: NA
CDR3aa: CASSQEASAETQYF
CDR3nt: TGCGCCAGCAGCCAAGAAGCCAGCGCCGAGACCCAGTACTTC

j_gene: TRBJ2-7
v_gene: TRBV5-1
d_gene: TRBD1
abundance: NA
CDR3aa: CASGTGQAIIYEQYF
CDR3nt: TGCGCCAGCGGCACAGGACAGGCGATAATCTACGAGCAGTACTTC

j_gene: TRBJ1-2
v_gene: TRBV7-2
d_gene: TRBD1
abundance: once
CDR3aa: CASSPRQGNYGYTF
CDR3nt: TGTGCCAGCAGCCCGAGACAGGGAAACTATGGCTACACCTTC

j_gene: TRBJ2-5
v_gene: TRBV5-1
d_gene: TRBD2
abundance: NA
CDR3aa: CASSLVSGRAQETQYF
CDR3nt: TGCGCCAGCAGCTTGGTTAGCGGGAGGGCCCAAGAGACCCAGTACTTC

j_gene: TRBJ2-1
v_gene: TRBV5-5
d_gene: NA
abundance: NA
CDR3aa: CASSLGAGVYNEQFF
CDR3nt: TGTGCCAGCAGCTTGGGGGCAGGGGTTTACAATGAGCAGTTCTTC

j_gene: TRBJ1-1
v_gene: TRBV27
d_gene: NA
abundance: once
CDR3aa: CASSLSQGSNTEAFF
CDR3nt: TGTGCCAGCAGTTTATCTCAGGGGTCGAACACTGAAGCTTTCTTT

j_gene: TRBJ2-7
v_gene: TRBV6-1
d_gene: NA
abundance: NA
CDR3aa: CASSRPESLLEQYF
CDR3nt: TGTGCCAGCAGCCGACCGGAGTCCCTTCTCGAGCAGTACTTC

j_gene: TRBJ2-1
v_gene: TRBV9
d_gene: NA
abundance: NA
CDR3aa: CASSPERVNNEQFF
CDR3nt: TGTGCCAGCAGCCCCGAGAGGGTCAACAATGAGCAGTTCTTC

j_gene: TRBJ2-5
v_gene: TRBV5-6
d_gene: TRBD2
abundance: NA
CDR3aa: CASSRGLVETQYF
CDR3nt: TGTGCCAGCAGCCGGGGACTAGTGGAGACCCAGTACTTC

j_gene: TRBJ1-1
v_gene: TRBV13
d_gene: NA
abundance: NA
CDR3aa: CASSSQDTNTEAFF
CDR3nt: TGTGCCAGCAGCTCACAGGACACGAACACTGAAGCTTTCTTT

j_gene: TRBJ1-2
v_gene: TRBV30
d_gene: TRBD1
abundance: NA
CDR3aa: CAWNSGTGLDRHGYTF
CDR3nt: TGTGCCTGGAACTCCGGGACAGGGTTGGACCGTCATGGCTACACCTTC

j_gene: TRBJ2-7
v_gene: TRBV14
d_gene: TRBD2
abundance: few
CDR3aa: CASSHRRLAGVDEQYF
CDR3nt: TGTGCCAGCAGCCACCGTCGGCTAGCGGGAGTTGACGAGCAGTACTTC

j_gene: TRBJ2-4
v_gene: TRBV5-8
d_gene: NA
abundance: NA
CDR3aa: CASSLVIVAKNIQYF
CDR3nt: TGTGCCAGCAGCTTGGTTATCGTAGCCAAAAACATTCAGTACTTC

j_gene: TRBJ1-2
v_gene: TRBV27
d_gene: TRBD1
abundance: NA
CDR3aa: CASTRTGTGYGYTF
CDR3nt: TGTGCCAGCACCCGAACCGGGACAGGGTATGGCTACACCTTC

j_gene: TRBJ1-1
v_gene: TRBV19
d_gene: NA
abundance: NA
CDR3aa: CASSRVGYGRDLVAFF
CDR3nt: TGTGCCAGTAGCCGTGTTGGTTATGGCCGGGATCTTGTCGCTTTCTTT

j_gene: TRBJ1-2
v_gene: TRBV6-5
d_gene: NA
abundance: NA
CDR3aa: CASSQSLRHSGYTF
CDR3nt: TGTGCCAGCAGTCAATCTTTAAGACATTCGGGCTACACCTTC

j_gene: TRBJ2-1
v_gene: TRBV5-1
d_gene: NA
abundance: NA
CDR3aa: CASSRSPGSYNEQFF
CDR3nt: TGCGCCAGCAGCAGGTCCCCAGGGTCCTACAATGAGCAGTTCTTC

j_gene: TRBJ2-7
v_gene: TRBV4-1
d_gene: TRBD1
abundance: NA
CDR3aa: CASSRTPGQGAYEQYF
CDR3nt: TGCGCCAGCAGCCGGACTCCGGGACAGGGGGCCTACGAGCAGTACTTC

j_gene: TRBJ2-7
v_gene: TRBV5-4
d_gene: TRBD2
abundance: NA
CDR3aa: CASSLAGGTRHF
CDR3nt: TGTGCCAGCAGCTTGGCGGGGGGGACGAGGCACTTC

j_gene: TRBJ2-2
v_gene: TRBV5-6
d_gene: NA
abundance: NA
CDR3aa: CASSLRPYTRGNTGELFF
CDR3nt: TGTGCCAGCAGCTTGCGCCCATACACTAGAGGGAACACCGGGGAGCTGTTTTTT

j_gene: TRBJ2-5
v_gene: TRBV7-8
d_gene: TRBD1
abundance: NA
CDR3aa: CASSLFDRGWETQYF
CDR3nt: TGTGCCAGCAGCTTATTTGACAGGGGCTGGGAGACCCAGTACTTC

j_gene: TRBJ1-5
v_gene: TRBV2
d_gene: NA
abundance: NA
CDR3aa: CASSEGAAGGQPQHF
CDR3nt: TGTGCCAGCAGTGAAGGCGCCGCGGGCGGGCAGCCCCAGCATTTT

j_gene: TRBJ2-3
v_gene: TRBV4-2
d_gene: TRBD2
abundance: once
CDR3aa: CASSRTSGEADTQYF
CDR3nt: TGTGCCAGCAGCCGAACTAGCGGGGAAGCAGATACGCAGTATTTT